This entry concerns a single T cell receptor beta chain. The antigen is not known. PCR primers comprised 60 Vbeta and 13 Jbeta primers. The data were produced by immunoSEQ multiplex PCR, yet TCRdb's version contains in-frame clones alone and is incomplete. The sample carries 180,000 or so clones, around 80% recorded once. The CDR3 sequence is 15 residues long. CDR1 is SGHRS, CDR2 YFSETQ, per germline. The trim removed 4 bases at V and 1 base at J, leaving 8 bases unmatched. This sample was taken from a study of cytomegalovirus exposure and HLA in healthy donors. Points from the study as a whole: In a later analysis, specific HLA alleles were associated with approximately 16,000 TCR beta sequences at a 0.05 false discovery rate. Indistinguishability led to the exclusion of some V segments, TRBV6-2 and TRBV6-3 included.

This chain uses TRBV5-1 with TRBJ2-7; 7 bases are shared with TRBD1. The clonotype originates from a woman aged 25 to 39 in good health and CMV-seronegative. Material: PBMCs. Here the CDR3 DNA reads TGCGCCAGCAGCCCCCGACAGGGTTCGTCCTACGAGCAGTACTTC. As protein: CASSPRQGSSYEQYF. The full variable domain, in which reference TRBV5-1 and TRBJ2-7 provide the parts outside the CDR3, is KAGVTQTPRYLIKTRGQQVTLSCSPISGHRSVSWYQQTPGQGLQFLFEYFSETQRNKGNFPGRFSGRQFSNSRSEMNVSTLELGDSALYLCASSPRQGSSYEQYFGPGTRLTVT.